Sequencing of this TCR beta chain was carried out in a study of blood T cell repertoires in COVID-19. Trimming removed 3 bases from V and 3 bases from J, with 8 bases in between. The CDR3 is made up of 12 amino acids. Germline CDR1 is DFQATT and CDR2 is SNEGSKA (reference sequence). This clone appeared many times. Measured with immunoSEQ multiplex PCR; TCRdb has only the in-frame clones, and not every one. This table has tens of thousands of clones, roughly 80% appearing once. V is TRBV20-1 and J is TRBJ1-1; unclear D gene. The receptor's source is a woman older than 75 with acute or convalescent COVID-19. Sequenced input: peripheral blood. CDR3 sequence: CSASRDDTEAFF. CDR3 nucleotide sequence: TGCAGTGCTAGTCGGGATGACACTGAAGCTTTCTTT.